This is a list of T cell receptor beta chains from one sample in a study of graft-versus-host responses after intestinal transplantation. The data were produced by immunoSEQ multiplex PCR, yet TCRdb's version contains in-frame clones alone and is incomplete. The repertoire includes tens of thousands of clones, roughly 89% of them detected once, and less than 5% sits in the top ten. The antigens for these receptors are not known. The source was unstimulated CD8+ T cells sorted from spleen or lymph node cells, collected before transplant. These receptors were obtained from a human donor who was the organ donor for an intestinal transplant. Each CDR3 is given with its conserved first and last residue. Each record gives: CDR3 DNA, CDR3 protein, J gene, V gene, D gene, clone size. The D gene is left open where the match is weak. Rows give clone size only sometimes, using once, few, many, or a class for an expanded clone.

TGTGCCAGCAGCCCCCCTAGCGGGGTTAGCAAAAACATTCAGTACTTC CASSPPSGVSKNIQYF TRBJ2-4 TRBV7-9 TRBD2 -
TGTGCCACCAGCAGGGACCGGGACAGGGGAACTGGAAACACCATATATTTT CATSRDRDRGTGNTIYF TRBJ1-3 TRBV15 TRBD1 -
TGTGCCAGCTCCCCTCAGGGTCTCTCACCCCTCCACTTT CASSPQGLSPLHF TRBJ1-6 TRBV18 - -
TGCGCCAGCAGCCAAGGGGCCCCCGGGGGATATGGCTACACCTTC CASSQGAPGGYGYTF TRBJ1-2 TRBV4-1 - -
TGTGCCAGCACTGAGATAAGGGGCGACAATCAGCCCCAGCATTTT CASTEIRGDNQPQHF TRBJ1-5 TRBV6-4 - -
TGTGCCAGCAGCCCAGAAGCGGGGTTGAATTCACCCCTCCACTTT CASSPEAGLNSPLHF TRBJ1-6 TRBV7-6 - -
TGTGCCAGCAGTGAACTAGCGGGGGGGCCCGGGGAGCTGTTTTTT CASSELAGGPGELFF TRBJ2-2 TRBV6-1 TRBD2 -
TGTGCCAGCAGTGAGGGACAGGGCCTAACTCCTTATGGCTACACCTTC CASSEGQGLTPYGYTF TRBJ1-2 TRBV2 TRBD1 -
TGTGCCAGCAGCCGGGACTCTAACTATGGCTACACCTTC CASSRDSNYGYTF TRBJ1-2 TRBV14 - -
TGTGCCAGCATGAGGGAACTAGCCAAAAACATTCAGTACTTC CASMRELAKNIQYF TRBJ2-4 TRBV2 - -
TGTGCCAGCAGTTTCGCTGGAAACACCATATATTTT CASSFAGNTIYF TRBJ1-3 TRBV28 - -
TGCGCCAGCAGCCAAGATAGTACGAGCACGAACACTGAAGCTTTCTTT CASSQDSTSTNTEAFF TRBJ1-1 TRBV4-3 - -
TGTGCCAGCAGCTTAGGGACAGGGGGCTTCTCCTACAATGAGCAGTTCTTC CASSLGTGGFSYNEQFF TRBJ2-1 TRBV7-9 TRBD1 -
TGTGCCAGCAGCGCCGGGACAGGGGTCATGCCCCAGCATTTT CASSAGTGVMPQHF TRBJ1-5 TRBV5-6 TRBD1 -
TGTGCCAGCGACCTCTATGGGCCGAACACTGAAGCTTTCTTT CASDLYGPNTEAFF TRBJ1-1 TRBV6-6 - -
TGTGCCAGCAGTCTGACAGGGGGAAGCACAGATACGCAGTATTTT CASSLTGGSTDTQYF TRBJ2-3 TRBV6-5 TRBD1 -
TGTGCCAGCAGTTACCAACCGAGCGGGTCCTACAATGAGCAGTTCTTC CASSYQPSGSYNEQFF TRBJ2-1 TRBV27 - -
TGTGCCAGCAGCTTACACAGCCCTTTGACAACTAATGAAAAACTGTTTTTT CASSLHSPLTTNEKLFF TRBJ1-4 TRBV7-6 - once
TGTGCCAGCAGCTTCAGACAGGGTAACTCACCCCTCCACTTT CASSFRQGNSPLHF TRBJ1-6 TRBV7-6 TRBD1 few
TGTGCCAGCAGCGTAGCCGACAGGGGCACAGATACGCAGTATTTT CASSVADRGTDTQYF TRBJ2-3 TRBV9 TRBD1 -
TGTGCCAGCAGCACAGTAGCGGCGGAAGCTTTCTTT CASSTVAAEAFF TRBJ1-1 TRBV5-6 - -
TGTGCCAGCTTCGGTCGCGACACTGAAGCTTTCTTT CASFGRDTEAFF TRBJ1-1 TRBV6-5 - -
TGTGCCAGCAAGTCGAGCTCCTACAATGAGCAGTTCTTC CASKSSSYNEQFF TRBJ2-1 TRBV5-4 - -
TGTGCCAGCAGTGTAGAAAATCATCAGCCCCAGCATTTT CASSVENHQPQHF TRBJ1-5 TRBV28 - -
TGCGCCAGCAGCCACGGACAGGGGTTACGCACCGATGAAAAACTGTTTTTT CASSHGQGLRTDEKLFF TRBJ1-4 TRBV4-3 TRBD1 -
TGCAGCGTTCGAGCCCCCAGGGGGCAGAACTATGGCTACACCTTC CSVRAPRGQNYGYTF TRBJ1-2 TRBV29-1 TRBD1 -
TGTGCCAGCAGCTTAGGCGGGGGTTTAGTCACTGAAGCTTTCTTT CASSLGGGLVTEAFF TRBJ1-1 TRBV13 - -
TGCGCCAGCAGCCAAGAGACAGGGGTAGGAACCGGGGAGCTGTTTTTT CASSQETGVGTGELFF TRBJ2-2 TRBV4-1 TRBD1 -
TGCGCCAGCAGCTCGGGGGCCGGGACAGGGTCCTACAATGAGCAGTTCTTC CASSSGAGTGSYNEQFF TRBJ2-1 TRBV5-1 TRBD1 once
TGTGCCTCCTACCACTCTACCGGTAAGAACACTGAAGCTTTCTTT CASYHSTGKNTEAFF TRBJ1-1 TRBV5-4 - -
TGCGCCAGCAGCCAAGATGGAGGCACCACAGATACGCAGTATTTT CASSQDGGTTDTQYF TRBJ2-3 TRBV4-1 - once
TGTGCCAGCAGTGAATCAGGGTTCTCAAGCAATCAGCCCCAGCATTTT CASSESGFSSNQPQHF TRBJ1-5 TRBV6-1 - -
TGTGCCAGCAGCCCACGGACAGGGGACACCGGGGAGCTGTTTTTT CASSPRTGDTGELFF TRBJ2-2 TRBV4-2 TRBD1 -
TGCGCCAGCAGCACCGGACAGGGTTGGGTTAATGAAAAACTGTTTTTT CASSTGQGWVNEKLFF TRBJ1-4 TRBV5-1 TRBD1 -
TGTGCCATATCATTAGAAGGCGGCAGCCTTAAGGAGGGCTACACCTTC CAISLEGGSLKEGYTF TRBJ1-2 TRBV10-3 - -
TGTGCCAGCAGTGAAAGCGGGGGGGCGACAGATACGCAGTATTTT CASSESGGATDTQYF TRBJ2-3 TRBV6-4 TRBD2 -
TGTGCCAGCACGATGGCGGATAGCAATCAGCCCCAGCATTTT CASTMADSNQPQHF TRBJ1-5 TRBV28 - -
TGCGCCAGCAGCCAGGACGCCCGGGACAGGGTCGGTGAAAAACTGTTTTTT CASSQDARDRVGEKLFF TRBJ1-4 TRBV4-3 TRBD1 few
TGCAGCGTTGAGGTCGGGACAGGGAATACCGGGGAGCTGTTTTTT CSVEVGTGNTGELFF TRBJ2-2 TRBV29-1 TRBD1 -
TGTGCCAGCAGTTCGCTAGCGGGAGCCCAAGAGACCCAGTACTTC CASSSLAGAQETQYF TRBJ2-5 TRBV27 TRBD2 -
TGTGCCAGCAGCTTAAGGGATTCCAGGCAGGGAGGGGAGGGTGACACTGAAGCTTTCTTT CASSLRDSRQGGEGDTEAFF TRBJ1-1 TRBV7-6 - -
TGTGCCAGTCCCGCGCAAGGGGGCGCTTCAGATACGCAGTATTTT CASPAQGGASDTQYF TRBJ2-3 TRBV2 TRBD1 -
TGTGCCAGCAGCTTAGATGAGGCTTCGAACACTGAAGCTTTCTTT CASSLDEASNTEAFF TRBJ1-1 TRBV7-6 - few
TGCGCCAGCAGCGGGCGACAGGGGTTGGACTATGGCTACACCTTC CASSGRQGLDYGYTF TRBJ1-2 TRBV4-3 TRBD1 once
TGCGCCAGCAGCCTCGTTTTGAACACTGAAGCTTTCTTT CASSLVLNTEAFF TRBJ1-1 TRBV4-1 - -